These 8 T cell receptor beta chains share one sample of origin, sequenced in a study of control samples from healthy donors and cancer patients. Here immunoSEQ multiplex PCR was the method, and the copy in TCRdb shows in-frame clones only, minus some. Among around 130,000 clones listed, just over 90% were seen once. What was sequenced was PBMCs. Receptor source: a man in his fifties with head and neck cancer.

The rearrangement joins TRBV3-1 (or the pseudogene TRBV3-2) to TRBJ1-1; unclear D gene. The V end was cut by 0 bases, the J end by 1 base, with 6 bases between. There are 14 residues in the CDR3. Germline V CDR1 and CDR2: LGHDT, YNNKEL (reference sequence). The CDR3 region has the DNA TGTGCCAGCAGCCAAGAAACAGAGAACACTGAAGCTTTCTTT. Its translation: CASSQETENTEAFF.

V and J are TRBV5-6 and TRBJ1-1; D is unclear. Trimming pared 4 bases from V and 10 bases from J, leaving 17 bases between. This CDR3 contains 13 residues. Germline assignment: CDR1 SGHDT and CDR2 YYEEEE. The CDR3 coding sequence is TGTGCCAGCAGCGTTAAGGGATACCGGAGAGCTTTCTTT. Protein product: CASSVKGYRRAFF.

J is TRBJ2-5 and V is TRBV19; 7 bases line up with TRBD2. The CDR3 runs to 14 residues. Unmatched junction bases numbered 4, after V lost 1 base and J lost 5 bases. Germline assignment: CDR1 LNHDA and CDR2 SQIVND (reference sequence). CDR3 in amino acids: CASSIGGGLETQYF. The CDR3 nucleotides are TGTGCCAGTAGTATAGGGGGGGGTCTGGAGACCCAGTACTTC.

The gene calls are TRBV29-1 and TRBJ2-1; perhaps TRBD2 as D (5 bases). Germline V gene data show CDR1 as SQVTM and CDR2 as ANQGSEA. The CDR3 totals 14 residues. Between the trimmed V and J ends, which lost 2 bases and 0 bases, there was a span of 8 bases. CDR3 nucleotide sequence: TGCAGCGTTGAACAGCGGTACTCCTACAATGAGCAGTTCTTC. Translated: CSVEQRYSYNEQFF.

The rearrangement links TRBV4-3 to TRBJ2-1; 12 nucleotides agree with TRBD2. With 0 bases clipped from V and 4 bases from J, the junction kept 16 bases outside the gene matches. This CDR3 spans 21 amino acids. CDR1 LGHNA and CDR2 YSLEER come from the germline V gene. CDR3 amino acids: CASSQDGVLAGGSIRYNEQFF. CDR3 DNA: TGCGCCAGCAGCCAAGATGGAGTACTAGCGGGGGGATCTATCCGATACAATGAGCAGTTCTTC.

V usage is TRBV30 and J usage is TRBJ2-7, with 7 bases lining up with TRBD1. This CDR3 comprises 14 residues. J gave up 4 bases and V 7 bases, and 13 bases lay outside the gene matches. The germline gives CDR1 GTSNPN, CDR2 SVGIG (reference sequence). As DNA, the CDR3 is TGTGCCTCCCAGAGGAGAGGGGGCTCGTACGAGCAGTACTTC. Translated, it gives CASQRRGGSYEQYF.

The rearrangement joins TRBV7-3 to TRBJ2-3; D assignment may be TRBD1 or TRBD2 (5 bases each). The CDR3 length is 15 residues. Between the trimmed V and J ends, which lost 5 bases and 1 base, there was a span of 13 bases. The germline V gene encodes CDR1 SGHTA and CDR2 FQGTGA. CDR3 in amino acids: CASSPGGGGTDTQYF. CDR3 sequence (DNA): TGTGCCAGCAGCCCCGGTGGGGGAGGCACAGATACGCAGTATTTT.

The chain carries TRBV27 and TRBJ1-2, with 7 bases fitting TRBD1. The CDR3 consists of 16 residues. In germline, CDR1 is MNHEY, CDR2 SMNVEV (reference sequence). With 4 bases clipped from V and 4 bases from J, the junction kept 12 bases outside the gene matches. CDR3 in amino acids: CASSSHRNDRAYGYTF. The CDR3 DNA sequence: TGTGCCAGCAGTTCACATAGGAACGACAGGGCCTATGGCTACACCTTC.